One sample yielded the 32 T cell receptor beta chains listed below, sequenced in a study of cytomegalovirus exposure and HLA in healthy donors. The primer mix had 60 Vbeta and 13 Jbeta primers. TCRdb's copy holds only in-frame clones and misses some; the assay was immunoSEQ multiplex PCR. The sample carries roughly 160,000 clones, roughly 71% recorded once. The source material was PBMCs. The receptors derive from a girl under 18 in good health and CMV-seronegative.

The V gene is TRBV28, the J gene TRBJ1-4; 7 nucleotides match TRBD1. V dropped 5 bases and J dropped 9; count of bases not matched to a gene: 9. Per the germline V gene, CDR1 is MDHEN and CDR2 is SYDVKM. This CDR3 is 14 amino acids long. The chain's CDR3 is CASSLPRGGQKLFF. The DNA of the CDR3 is TGTGCCAGCAGTCTTCCTCGAGGGGGCCAAAAACTGTTTTTT.

V is TRBV5-1 and J is TRBJ1-3; possible D gene TRBD1, 6 bases. V was shortened by 2 bases and J by 2 bases, with 26 bases between the two germline ends. Germline CDR1 is SGHRS and CDR2 is YFSETQ. This CDR3 comprises 20 residues. Written as DNA, the CDR3 is TGCGCCAGCAGCTTCGGAAAAGGGAAAGGGGGGGGGTGGCCTGGAAACACCATATATTTT. The encoded protein is CASSFGKGKGGGWPGNTIYF.

The chain combines TRBV4-1 with TRBJ2-2; D remains ambiguous. Germline V gene sequence: CDR1 MGHRA, CDR2 YSYEKL. The CDR3 length is 14 residues. V was clipped by 0 bases and J by 6 bases, with 8 bases between them. The CDR3 nucleotides read TGCGCCAGCAGCCAAGATCTTTTTCCCGGGGAGCTGTTTTTT. It yields the protein CASSQDLFPGELFF.

The CDR3 is CASSLGQGKNEKLFF. The CDR3 bases are TGTGCCAGCAGTTTGGGACAGGGCAAAAATGAAAAACTGTTTTTT. V and J are TRBV27 and TRBJ1-4, with 9 bases fitting TRBD1. Germline V lookup: CDR1 MNHEY, CDR2 SMNVEV (reference sequence). The CDR3 sequence is 15 residues long. J gave up 5 bases and V 3 bases, and 4 bases lay outside the gene matches.

Only a few counts were recorded for this clone. The J gene is TRBJ1-1, the V gene TRBV27, with 8 bases that match TRBD1. J was trimmed by 1 base and V by 6 bases; bases with no gene match: 7. The CDR3 has 15 residues. From germline, CDR1 is MNHEY and CDR2 SMNVEV (reference sequence). CDR3 sequence reads: CASSSDRGGNTEAFF. CDR3 coding DNA: TGTGCCAGCAGCTCCGACAGGGGAGGGAACACTGAAGCTTTCTTT.

The gene calls are TRBV7-3 and TRBJ1-2, with unresolved D. The germline V gene encodes CDR1 SGHTA and CDR2 FQGTGA. This CDR3 contains 14 residues. V lost 1 base to trimming and J lost 2 bases, with 8 bases between them. CDR3 in amino acids: CASSLNPKNYGYTF. The CDR3 DNA reads TGTGCCAGCAGCTTAAATCCCAAAAACTATGGCTACACCTTC.

V gene TRBV30 combines with J gene TRBJ2-3, with 10 positions matching TRBD2. The CDR3 spans 15 residues. V dropped 0 bases and J dropped 6; count of bases not matched to a gene: 6. CDR1 GTSNPN and CDR2 SVGIG come from the germline V gene (reference sequence). CDR3 in DNA: TGTGCCTGGAGTGTACAAGCGGGGGGGCAGGATACGCAGTATTTT. The encoded protein is CAWSVQAGGQDTQYF.

The gene calls are TRBV7-2 and TRBJ2-1; TRBD2 matches at 11 bases. Germline V gene data show CDR1 as SGHTA and CDR2 as FQGNSA. This CDR3 has 16 amino acids. Losses at the gene ends were 6 bases for V and 4 bases for J; bases not matched to a gene: 8. The CDR3 coding sequence is TGTGCCAGCAGGAAAGCCGGGACTAGCGGATACAATGAGCAGTTCTTC. It yields the protein CASRKAGTSGYNEQFF.

CDR3 in amino acids: CASSDSLAGGADTQYF. The CDR3 DNA reads TGTGCCAGCAGTGACTCCCTAGCGGGGGGGGCAGATACGCAGTATTTT. This chain joins TRBV6-4 and TRBJ2-3, with 12 nucleotides matching TRBD2. The CDR3 has 16 amino acids. CDR1 MRHNA and CDR2 SNTAGT come from the germline V gene. Trimming removed 0 bases from V and 4 bases from J; junction bases left unmatched: 2.

The count of this clone is one. The gene calls are TRBV30 and TRBJ1-6; D gene unclear. CDR3 length: 12 amino acids. The germline gives CDR1 GTSNPN, CDR2 SVGIG (reference sequence). With 0 bases removed from V and 10 bases from J, the gap between germline ends came to 7 bases. The CDR3 region has the DNA TGTGCCTGGAGTGTAGAGGGATCACCCCTCCACTTT. This sequence encodes CAWSVEGSPLHF.

V gene TRBV7-9 combines with J gene TRBJ1-2, with D perhaps TRBD1 (5 bases). Looked up from germline, CDR1 is SEHNR and CDR2 is FQNEAQ (reference sequence). The V and J ends lost 1 base and 6 bases respectively, with 15 bases between them. CDR3 length: 15 amino acids. The CDR3 DNA is TGTGCCAGCAGCTTAGTTCCGGACACATCAAATGGCTACACCTTC. Translated: CASSLVPDTSNGYTF.

This clone is a singleton in its sample. This chain connects TRBV13 to TRBJ1-2; 8 positions agree with TRBD1. There are 17 residues in the CDR3. V dropped 5 bases and J dropped 0; count of bases not matched to a gene: 11. The V gene's germline CDR1 is PRHDT and CDR2 FYEKMQ (reference sequence). CDR3 sequence: CASSPEPGTGSNYGYTF. CDR3 sequence (DNA): TGTGCCAGCAGCCCCGAGCCAGGGACAGGTTCTAACTATGGCTACACCTTC.

There are a few counts of this clone. The V call is TRBV29-1, the J call TRBJ1-1, with 8 bases lining up with TRBD1. The CDR3 has 14 residues. J gave up 4 bases and V 1 base, and 5 bases lay outside the gene matches. Germline V gives CDR1 SQVTM, CDR2 ANQGSEA. CDR3 residues: CSVEGLGQGTEAFF. The CDR3 DNA reads TGCAGCGTTGAAGGCCTTGGACAGGGCACTGAAGCTTTCTTT.

This clone was seen a few times. Other DNA sequences in the sample encode the same CDR3. This chain links TRBV27 with TRBJ1-2, with D unclear. CDR1 is MNHEY and CDR2 is SMNVEV in the germline V gene (reference sequence). The CDR3 totals 14 residues. Between the trimmed V and J ends, which lost 0 bases and 5 bases, there was a span of 10 bases. CDR3 in amino acids: CASSLSKGGYGYTF. The CDR3, as DNA: TGTGCCAGCAGTTTATCGAAGGGAGGGTATGGCTACACCTTC.

This clone was counted a few times. The chain employs TRBV10-1 and TRBJ1-1; the D is unclear. Per germline, CDR1 WNHNN and CDR2 SYGVQD (reference sequence). With 3 bases removed from V and 3 bases from J, the gap between germline ends came to 11 bases. CDR3 length: 14 amino acids. CDR3 nucleotide sequence: TGCGCCAGCAGTGATAAAAGACGGGACACTGAAGCTTTCTTT. It yields the protein CASSDKRRDTEAFF.

This clone has a handful of counts. The gene calls are TRBV30 and TRBJ1-4; D is possibly TRBD1 (5 bases). The V gene's germline CDR1 is GTSNPN and CDR2 SVGIG (reference sequence). The CDR3 totals 13 residues. The V end lost 7 bases, the J end lost 8 bases, and 17 bases lay between the germline ends. The CDR3 reads CASRQSGEEKLFF. CDR3 in DNA: TGTGCCTCCAGACAGTCGGGAGAGGAAAAACTGTTTTTT.

The chain combines TRBV5-4 with TRBJ2-3; TRBD1 is a possible D gene (6 bases). Looked up from germline, CDR1 is SGHNT and CDR2 is YYREEE (reference sequence). The CDR3 sequence is 15 residues long. Deletions cut 3 bases from V and 3 bases from J, with 14 bases between. This chain's CDR3 is CASSWVGAGTDTQYF. The CDR3 DNA reads TGTGCCAGCAGCTGGGTGGGGGCCGGGACAGATACGCAGTATTTT.

This clone has only a few counts. The rearrangement links TRBV10-1 to TRBJ2-1, with 8 bases lining up with TRBD1. This CDR3 has 15 amino acids. Trimming at V came to 4 bases and at J to 3 bases, leaving 5 bases not matched to a gene. Germline V lookup: CDR1 WNHNN, CDR2 SYGVQD (reference sequence). The CDR3 DNA sequence: TGCGCCAGCAGTGGGACAGGGACCGACTACAATGAGCAGTTCTTC. Amino acids: CASSGTGTDYNEQFF.

V gene TRBV6-1 combines with J gene TRBJ2-1; TRBD2 matches at 14 bases. CDR3 length: 16 amino acids. Trimming took 2 bases from V and 5 from J; bases not matched to a gene: 2. The germline V gene has CDR1 MNHNS and CDR2 SASEGT. Written as DNA, the CDR3 is TGTGCCAGCAGTGAAATGGGACTAGCGGGAGACAATGAGCAGTTCTTC. It encodes CASSEMGLAGDNEQFF.

V and J are TRBV5-1 and TRBJ1-2; 10 nucleotides align to TRBD1. Per germline, CDR1 SGHRS and CDR2 YFSETQ. V was pared by 5 bases and J by 8 bases, with 9 bases of the junction left unmatched. The CDR3 is made up of 14 amino acids. The DNA for the CDR3 is TGCGCCAGCAGTTCCGGACAGGGGGGCGGCGGCTACACCTTC. Its protein product is CASSSGQGGGGYTF. The full variable domain, in which reference TRBV5-1 and TRBJ1-2 provide the parts outside the CDR3, is KAGVTQTPRYLIKTRGQQVTLSCSPISGHRSVSWYQQTPGQGLQFLFEYFSETQRNKGNFPGRFSGRQFSNSRSEMNVSTLELGDSALYLCASSSGQGGGGYTFGSGTRLTVV.

The chain joins TRBV7-9 to TRBJ2-1, with D perhaps TRBD2 (5 bases). The CDR3 sequence is 12 residues long. Germline V gene lookup returns CDR1 SEHNR and CDR2 FQNEAQ (reference sequence). The V end was cut by 11 bases, the J end by 7 bases, with 15 bases between. The CDR3 protein is CAGRRGPNEQFF. CDR3 DNA sequence: TGTGCCGGGAGACGAGGCCCTAATGAGCAGTTCTTC.

CDR3 sequence: CASSIAPGQGNYGYTF. The CDR3 coding sequence is TGTGCCAGTAGTATAGCTCCGGGACAGGGAAACTATGGCTACACCTTC. The chain employs TRBV19 and TRBJ1-2, with TRBD1 matching 9 bases. CDR3 length: 16 residues. V shed 1 base, J shed 2 bases, and the junction held 5 bases outside the gene matches. Per the germline V gene, CDR1 is LNHDA and CDR2 is SQIVND (reference sequence).

The chain uses TRBV29-1 and TRBJ2-5, with TRBD1 matching over 10 bases. This CDR3 comprises 17 residues. CDR1 is SQVTM, CDR2 ANQGSEA, per germline. J gave up 2 bases and V 2 bases, and 11 bases lay outside the gene matches. CDR3 nucleotide sequence: TGCAGCGTTGAACAGCGTGGGACAGGGGTACGGCAAGAGACCCAGTACTTC. Protein: CSVEQRGTGVRQETQYF.

The chain carries TRBV5-1 and TRBJ1-1; D is perhaps TRBD1 (6 bases). The CDR3 sequence is 15 residues long. Germline V gene data show CDR1 as SGHRS and CDR2 as YFSETQ. Trimming took off 3 bases at V and 3 bases at J, with 15 bases between the two ends. The CDR3: CASSWGHRRDTEAFF. CDR3 DNA: TGCGCCAGCAGCTGGGGGCACCGACGGGACACTGAAGCTTTCTTT.

The chain joins TRBV7-3 to TRBJ2-5, with 7 bases that match TRBD1. The junction had 7 bases not matched to a gene; V was cut back by 4 bases and J by 2 bases. The CDR3 is 15 residues long. In germline, CDR1 is SGHTA, CDR2 FQGTGA. The CDR3 loop is CASSYQGVSQETQYF. The CDR3 DNA sequence: TGTGCCAGCAGCTACCAGGGGGTTTCGCAAGAGACCCAGTACTTC.

This chain links TRBV9 with TRBJ1-2; maybe TRBD1 (6 bases). Germline CDR1 SGDLS, CDR2 YYNGEE. The CDR3 contains 12 residues. V shed 4 bases and J shed 7 bases, with 11 bases lying between them. The CDR3 sequence: CASSQTGSGYTF. The CDR3 nucleotides are TGTGCCAGCAGCCAAACAGGGTCTGGCTACACCTTC.

The chain carries TRBV29-1 and TRBJ2-7; no clear D. This CDR3 is 16 amino acids long. V was clipped by 0 bases and J by 4 bases, with 19 bases between them. The V gene's germline CDR1 is SQVTM and CDR2 ANQGSEA. The CDR3 DNA reads TGCAGCGTTGAAGATTGGAGCCCTTCACCTCCTTACGAGCAGTACTTC. This encodes CSVEDWSPSPPYEQYF.

The chain recombines TRBV5-4 with TRBJ1-2, with D uncertain. Trimming left V 0 bases short and J 7 bases short, with 10 bases between. The CDR3 spans 13 residues. CDR1 is SGHNT, CDR2 YYREEE, per germline (reference sequence). CDR3 residues: CASSLAPQAGYTF. For the CDR3, the DNA is TGTGCCAGCAGCTTGGCCCCCCAGGCTGGCTACACCTTC.

This rearrangement joins TRBV5-1 to TRBJ1-1, with D tentatively TRBD1 (6 bases). The CDR3 totals 15 residues. Germline V gene data show CDR1 as SGHRS and CDR2 as YFSETQ. The germline V and J ends were trimmed by 5 bases and 6 bases, with 20 bases remaining between them. The CDR3 loop reads CASSFRLYGGPEAFF. The CDR3 DNA follows: TGCGCCAGCAGTTTCCGACTGTACGGGGGGCCTGAAGCTTTCTTT. The full variable domain, in which reference TRBV5-1 and TRBJ1-1 provide the parts outside the CDR3, is KAGVTQTPRYLIKTRGQQVTLSCSPISGHRSVSWYQQTPGQGLQFLFEYFSETQRNKGNFPGRFSGRQFSNSRSEMNVSTLELGDSALYLCASSFRLYGGPEAFFGQGTRLTVV.

The chain carries TRBV10-1 and TRBJ2-7; 7 nucleotides align to TRBD2. CDR1 and CDR2 (germline): WNHNN, SYGVQD (reference sequence). This CDR3 contains 15 residues. V gave up 3 bases and J gave up 2 bases; unmatched junction bases: 7. Written as DNA, the CDR3 is TGCGCCAGCAGTGACCGCGGGGGACCAACCTACGAGCAGTACTTC. Its translation is CASSDRGGPTYEQYF.

The chain couples TRBV27 to TRBJ2-7; 10 bases match TRBD1. The CDR3 length is 15 residues. Germline V CDR1 and CDR2: MNHEY, SMNVEV (reference sequence). V was clipped by 4 bases and J by 1 base; unmatched bases: 4. In DNA, the CDR3 is TGTGCCAGCAGTTGGGACAGGGGAGGGTCCTACGAGCAGTACTTC. Encoded protein: CASSWDRGGSYEQYF.

This chain uses TRBV5-5 with TRBJ2-1; maybe TRBD2 (6 bases). Between the trimmed V and J ends, which lost 4 bases and 4 bases, there was a span of 21 bases. This CDR3 has 17 residues. From germline, CDR1 is SGHKS and CDR2 YYEKEE (reference sequence). The DNA of the CDR3 is TGTGCCAGCAGCCCCTACCTCACTAGCCCACAGTACAATGAGCAGTTCTTC. This gives the protein CASSPYLTSPQYNEQFF.